The 3 T cell receptor beta chains listed next were all sequenced from one sample in a study of immune evolution from preneoplasia to lung adenocarcinoma. Sequencing was performed with immunoSEQ multiplex PCR; in TCRdb, only in-frame clones are kept and a portion is missing. The sample lists around 2,400 clones; approximately 80% were seen once. What was sequenced was FFPE adjacent normal lung tissue. All receptors derive from a person aged 70 to 80 with lung adenocarcinoma.

This chain links TRBV10-2 with TRBJ2-3, with D tentatively TRBD1 or TRBD2 (5 bases each). This CDR3 spans 14 amino acids. V lost 6 bases and J 2 bases, leaving 12 bases between the germline ends. The germline gives CDR1 WSHSY, CDR2 SAAADI. Written as DNA, the CDR3 is TGCGCCAGCAGGGAGGAAGGGGCCACAGATACGCAGTATTTT. Translated: CASREEGATDTQYF.

This clone is labeled as large (0.1 to 1%). The gene calls are TRBV19 and TRBJ2-3, with D perhaps TRBD2 (5 bases). Germline values: CDR1 LNHDA, CDR2 SQIVND (reference sequence). This CDR3 region has 15 residues. Trimming left V 5 bases short and J 1 base short, with 13 bases between. The CDR3 spells CASSWTGYGTDTQYF. The CDR3 region has the DNA TGTGCCAGTAGTTGGACGGGGTATGGCACAGATACGCAGTATTTT.

This clone was seen only a few times. The chain employs TRBV10-3 and TRBJ1-5; TRBD1 aligns across 7 bases. Germline loops: CDR1 ENHRY, CDR2 SYGVKD. V trimming: 8 bases; J trimming: 0 bases; junction bases outside the gene matches: 4. There are 14 residues in the CDR3. In nucleotides, the CDR3 is TGTGCCATCGGTACAGGGGATAGCAATCAGCCCCAGCATTTT. Amino acid sequence: CAIGTGDSNQPQHF.